This TCR beta chain was documented in a study of PD-1 blockade in classical Hodgkin lymphoma. Notes on the study in general: Repertoires differed for reasons still undefined, possibly disease activity or prior therapy. Anyone who began nivolumab under 1 year after ASCT was excluded. Those achieving complete response showed baseline diversity like newly diagnosed patients.

Stated time point: cycle 4 day 1 (C4D1), after 5 to 7 weeks of nivolumab. The patients all showed relapse after autologous stem cell transplantation, while their brentuximab vedotin exposure varied. When best responses were assessed, they were complete response, partial response or progressive disease. The germline V and J ends were trimmed by 9 bases and 10 bases, with 22 bases remaining between them. The CDR3 contains 15 residues. Germline CDR1 reads MNHEY; CDR2 reads SMNVEV (reference sequence). A note on this clone: The target antigen is unknown.

This table comes from immunoSEQ multiplex PCR, and its TCRdb copy is limited to in-frame clones, with some not included. The repertoire holds 23,000 or so clones, around 85% seen once, with about 14% in the top ten. The receptor was derived from a human donor with classical Hodgkin lymphoma. Source: peripheral blood mononuclear cells (PBMCs), taken before the fourth cycle of nivolumab. The chain uses TRBV27 and TRBJ1-6; D gene ambiguous. CDR3 residues: CASKRSAGLPSPLHF. The CDR3 DNA reads TGTGCCAGTAAACGATCCGCCGGACTCCCGTCACCCCTCCACTTT.